Given below is one TCR beta chain in context. Its antigen remains unknown. Using immunoSEQ multiplex PCR, the repertoire was profiled, and TCRdb retains in-frame clones only, with some absent. The sample consists of about 48,000 clones, 65% to 85% of them appearing once. This sample is drawn from a study of OX40 agonist ivuxolimab in advanced cancers. Broader study findings: Among T cells, CD8+ cells averaged more expanded clones than CD4+ cells. Also showing low normalized T-cell clonal expansion were some of the nonresponders. Blood T cells, both CD4+ and CD8+, expanded clonally by week 6 at 0.1 to 3.0 mg/kg.

Anyone with autoimmune disease history or systemic immunosuppression was excluded. CDR1 MNHEY and CDR2 SMNVEV come from the germline V gene (reference sequence). This CDR3 has 16 amino acids. V gave up 6 bases and J gave up 0 bases; unmatched junction bases: 11. The sequenced sample was CD4+ or CD8+ T cells sorted from blood, obtained in a trial of the OX40 agonist ivuxolimab. This sequence joins TRBV27 and TRBJ2-7; 7 nucleotides align to TRBD2. The sequence was collected from an adult with an advanced solid tumor such as melanoma, head and neck, liver or kidney cancer. The DNA for the CDR3 is TGTGCCAGCAGCACCCCCCCCGGGAGGAGCTCCTACGAGCAGTACTTC. Its translation: CASSTPPGRSSYEQYF.